The sequence of this TCR beta chain was determined in a study of T cell responses to AZD1222 COVID-19 vaccine. Findings of the study overall: The sample set comprised mostly white British donors with more females, and clonal diversity was possibly underestimated.

Concerning this clone itself: Its specificity is unknown.

Germline V gives CDR1 KGHSH, CDR2 LQKENI. The ends were cut back, 3 bases at V and 8 bases at J, with 14 bases in the middle. CDR3 length equals 14 residues. TCRdb keeps only in-frame clones here, not all; method: immunoSEQ multiplex PCR. The sample lists some 100,000 clones, roughly nine tenths occurring once. The specimen was peripheral blood, collected 28 days after the second AZD1222 dose. This sequence originates from an adult who received the AZD1222 COVID-19 vaccine. The chain couples TRBV18 to TRBJ2-1; D might be TRBD2 (5 bases). Here the CDR3 reads CASSPSREHDEQFF. CDR3 DNA sequence: TGTGCCAGCTCACCTTCCCGGGAACACGATGAGCAGTTCTTC.